This T cell receptor beta chain was obtained from a study of shared clonotypes between healthy human individuals. For the study at large: CD4 naive cells filled three plates per donor, CD4 memory three, CD8 naive two and CD8 memory one.

Naive CD8 isolation took CD45RO-negative cells positively selected for CCR7 and excluded terminally differentiated effector memory CD45RA+ cells. The length of the CDR3 is 14 residues. Germline V lookup: CDR1 WSHSY, CDR2 SAAADI. V lost 4 bases to trimming and J lost 1 base, with 10 bases between them. Deep level was the assay's run setting. The repertoire was sequenced with immunoSEQ multiplex PCR; TCRdb's copy has only in-frame clones and lacks some. This table has about 580,000 clones, 95% to 98% appearing once. The chain is built from TRBV10-2 and TRBJ1-2; D might be TRBD1 (5 bases). The source is a man between 25 and 39 years old in good health. Sequenced: naive CD8+ T cells sorted from blood. The CDR3 bases are TGCGCCAGCAGTGGGCGACAGATTAACTATGGCTACACCTTC. Translating gives CASSGRQINYGYTF.